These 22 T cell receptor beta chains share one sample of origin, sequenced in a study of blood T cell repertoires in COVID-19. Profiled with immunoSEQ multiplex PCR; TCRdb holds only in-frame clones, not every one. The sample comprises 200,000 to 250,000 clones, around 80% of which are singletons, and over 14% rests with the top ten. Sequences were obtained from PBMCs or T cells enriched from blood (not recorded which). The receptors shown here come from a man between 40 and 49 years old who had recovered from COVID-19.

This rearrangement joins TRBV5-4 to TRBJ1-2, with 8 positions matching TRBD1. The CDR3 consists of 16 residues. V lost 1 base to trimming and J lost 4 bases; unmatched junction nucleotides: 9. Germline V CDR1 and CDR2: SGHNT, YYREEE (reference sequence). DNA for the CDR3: TGTGCCAGCAGCTTGTCCGCAGGACAGGGAGGCTATGGCTACACCTTC. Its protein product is CASSLSAGQGGYGYTF.

CDR3 residues: CASSLFGQPNTEAFF. CDR3 sequence (DNA): TGTGCCAGCAGTTTATTTGGACAGCCGAACACTGAAGCTTTCTTT. This chain joins TRBV28 and TRBJ1-1; the D gene is possibly TRBD1 (6 bases). This CDR3 spans 15 amino acids. The germline gives CDR1 MDHEN, CDR2 SYDVKM. Between the trimmed V and J ends, which lost 1 base and 1 base, there was a span of 10 bases.

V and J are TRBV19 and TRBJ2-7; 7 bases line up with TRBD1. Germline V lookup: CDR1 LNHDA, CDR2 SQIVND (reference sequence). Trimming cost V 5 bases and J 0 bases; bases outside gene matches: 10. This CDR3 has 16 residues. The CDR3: CASSLGNRGFSYEQYF. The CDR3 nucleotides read TGTGCCAGTAGTCTCGGGAACAGGGGATTCTCCTACGAGCAGTACTTC. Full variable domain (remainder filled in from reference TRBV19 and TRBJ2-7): DGGITQSPKYLFRKEGQNVTLSCEQNLNHDAMYWYRQDPGQGLRLIYYSQIVNDFQKGDIAEGYSVSREKKESFPLTVTSAQKNPTAFYLCASSLGNRGFSYEQYFGPGTRLTVT.

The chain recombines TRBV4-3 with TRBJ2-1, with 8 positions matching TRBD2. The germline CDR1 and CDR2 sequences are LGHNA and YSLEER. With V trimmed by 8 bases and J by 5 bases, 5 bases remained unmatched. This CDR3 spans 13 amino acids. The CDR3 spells CASGTRVNNEQFF. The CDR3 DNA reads TGCGCCAGCGGGACTAGGGTAAACAATGAGCAGTTCTTC.

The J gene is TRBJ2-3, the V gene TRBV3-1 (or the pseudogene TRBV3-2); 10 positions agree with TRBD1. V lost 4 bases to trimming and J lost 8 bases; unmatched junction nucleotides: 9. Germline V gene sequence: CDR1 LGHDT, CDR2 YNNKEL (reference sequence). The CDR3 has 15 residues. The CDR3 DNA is TGTGCCAGCAGCCTACGGGGACAGGGGATAGGTACGCAGTATTTT. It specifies CASSLRGQGIGTQYF.

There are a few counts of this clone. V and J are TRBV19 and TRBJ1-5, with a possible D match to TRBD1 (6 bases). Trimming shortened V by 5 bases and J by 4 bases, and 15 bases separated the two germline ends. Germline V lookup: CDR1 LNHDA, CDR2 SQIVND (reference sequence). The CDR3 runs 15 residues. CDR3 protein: CASSPLDRYNQPQHF. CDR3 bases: TGTGCCAGTAGTCCCCTTGACAGGTATAATCAGCCCCAGCATTTT.

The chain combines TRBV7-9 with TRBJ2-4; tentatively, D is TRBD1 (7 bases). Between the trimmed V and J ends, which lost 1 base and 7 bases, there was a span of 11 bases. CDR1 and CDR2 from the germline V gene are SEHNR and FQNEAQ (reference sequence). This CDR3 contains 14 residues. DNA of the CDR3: TGTGCCAGCAGCTTAGTCGCAGGGGGGAACATTCAGTACTTC. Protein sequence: CASSLVAGGNIQYF.

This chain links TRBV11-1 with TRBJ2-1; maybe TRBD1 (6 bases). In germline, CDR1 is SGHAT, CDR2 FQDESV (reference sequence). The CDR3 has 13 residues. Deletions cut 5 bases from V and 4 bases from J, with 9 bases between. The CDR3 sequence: CASSGTGYNEQFF. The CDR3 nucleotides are TGTGCCAGCAGCGGTACAGGGTACAATGAGCAGTTCTTC.

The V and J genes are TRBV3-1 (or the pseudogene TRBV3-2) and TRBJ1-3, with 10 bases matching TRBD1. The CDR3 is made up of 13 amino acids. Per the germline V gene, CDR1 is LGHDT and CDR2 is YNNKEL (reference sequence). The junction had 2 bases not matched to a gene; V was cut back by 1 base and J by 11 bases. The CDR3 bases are TGTGCCAGCAGCCAAGGACAGGGGGCTGCCATATATTTT. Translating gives CASSQGQGAAIYF.

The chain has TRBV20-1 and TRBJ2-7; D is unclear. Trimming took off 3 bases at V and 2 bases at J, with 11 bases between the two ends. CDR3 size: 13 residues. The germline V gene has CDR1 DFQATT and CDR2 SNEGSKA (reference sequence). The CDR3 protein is CSASAQDPYEQYF. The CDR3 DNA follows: TGCAGTGCTAGTGCTCAGGATCCCTACGAGCAGTACTTC.

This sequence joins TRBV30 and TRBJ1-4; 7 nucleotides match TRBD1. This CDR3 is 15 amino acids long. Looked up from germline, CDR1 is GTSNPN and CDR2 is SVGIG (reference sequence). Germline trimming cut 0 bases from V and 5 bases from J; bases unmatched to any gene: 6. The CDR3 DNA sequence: TGTGCCTGGAGTGTCTCCGGGACAGTGAATGAAAAACTGTTTTTT. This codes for CAWSVSGTVNEKLFF.

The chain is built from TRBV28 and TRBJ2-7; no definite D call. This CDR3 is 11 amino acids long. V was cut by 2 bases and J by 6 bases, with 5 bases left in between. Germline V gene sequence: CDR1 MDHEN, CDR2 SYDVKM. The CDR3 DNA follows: TGTGCCAGCAGTTTAGCGAGCGAGCAGTACTTC. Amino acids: CASSLASEQYF.

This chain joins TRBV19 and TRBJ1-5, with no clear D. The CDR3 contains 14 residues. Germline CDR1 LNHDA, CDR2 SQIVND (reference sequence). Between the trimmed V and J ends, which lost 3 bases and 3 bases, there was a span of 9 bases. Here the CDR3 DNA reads TGTGCCAGTAGTATTGGGCAGTTCAATCAGCCCCAGCATTTT. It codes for CASSIGQFNQPQHF.

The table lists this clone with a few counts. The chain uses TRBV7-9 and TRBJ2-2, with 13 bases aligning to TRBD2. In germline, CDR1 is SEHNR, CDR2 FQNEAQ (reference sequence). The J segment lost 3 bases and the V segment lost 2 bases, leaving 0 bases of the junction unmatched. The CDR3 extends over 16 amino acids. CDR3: CASSLTSGRDTGELFF. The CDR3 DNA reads TGTGCCAGCAGCTTAACTAGCGGGAGGGACACCGGGGAGCTGTTTTTT.

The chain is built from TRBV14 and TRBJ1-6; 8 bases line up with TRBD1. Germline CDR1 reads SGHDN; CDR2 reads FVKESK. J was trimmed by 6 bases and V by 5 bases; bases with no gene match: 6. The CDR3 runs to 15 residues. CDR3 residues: CASSFGQGSNSPLHF. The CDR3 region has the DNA TGTGCCAGCAGCTTTGGACAGGGTAGTAATTCACCCCTCCACTTT.

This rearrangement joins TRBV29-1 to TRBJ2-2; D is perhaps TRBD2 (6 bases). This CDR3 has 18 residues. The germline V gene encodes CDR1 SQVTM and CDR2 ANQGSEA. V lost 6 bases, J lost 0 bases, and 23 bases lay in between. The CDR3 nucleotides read TGCAGCGTCCGAATAAAACAACTTGGGGGGACGAACACCGGGGAGCTGTTTTTT. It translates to CSVRIKQLGGTNTGELFF.

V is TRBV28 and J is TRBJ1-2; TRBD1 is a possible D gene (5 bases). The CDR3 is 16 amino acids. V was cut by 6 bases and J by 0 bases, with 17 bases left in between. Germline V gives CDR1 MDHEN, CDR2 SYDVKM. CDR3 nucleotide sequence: TGTGCCAGCAGCACCGGGGGGGTTCAAACTAACTATGGCTACACCTTC. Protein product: CASSTGGVQTNYGYTF.

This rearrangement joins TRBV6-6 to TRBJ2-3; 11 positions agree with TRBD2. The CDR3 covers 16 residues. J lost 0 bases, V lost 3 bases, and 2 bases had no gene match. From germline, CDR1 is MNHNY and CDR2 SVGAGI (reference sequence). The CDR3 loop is CASSYRLAGSTDTQYF. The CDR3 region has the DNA TGTGCCAGCAGTTATCGACTAGCGGGGAGCACAGATACGCAGTATTTT.

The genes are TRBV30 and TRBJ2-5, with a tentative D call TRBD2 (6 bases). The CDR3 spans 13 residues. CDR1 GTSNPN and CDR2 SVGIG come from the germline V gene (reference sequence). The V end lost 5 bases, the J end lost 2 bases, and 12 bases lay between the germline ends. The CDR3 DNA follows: TGTGCCTGGGATCCTGGGACTCAAGAGACCCAGTACTTC. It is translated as CAWDPGTQETQYF.

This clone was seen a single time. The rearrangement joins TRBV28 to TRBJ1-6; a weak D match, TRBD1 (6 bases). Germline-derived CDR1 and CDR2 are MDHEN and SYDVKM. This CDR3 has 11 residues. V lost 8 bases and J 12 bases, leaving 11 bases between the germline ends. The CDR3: CASAGTLPLHF. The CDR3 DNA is TGTGCCAGCGCCGGGACACTACCCCTCCACTTT.

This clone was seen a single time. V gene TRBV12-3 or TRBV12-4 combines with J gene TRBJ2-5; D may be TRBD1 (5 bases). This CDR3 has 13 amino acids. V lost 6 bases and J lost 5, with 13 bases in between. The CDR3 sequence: CASSIVRVETQYF. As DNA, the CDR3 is TGTGCCAGCAGCATTGTCAGGGTTGAGACCCAGTACTTC.

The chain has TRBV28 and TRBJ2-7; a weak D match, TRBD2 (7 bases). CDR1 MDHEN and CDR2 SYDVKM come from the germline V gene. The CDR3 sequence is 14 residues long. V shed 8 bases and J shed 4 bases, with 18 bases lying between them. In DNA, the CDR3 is TGTGCCAGCCGGAGGGGGGGGCCGCAATACGAGCAGTACTTC. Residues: CASRRGGPQYEQYF.